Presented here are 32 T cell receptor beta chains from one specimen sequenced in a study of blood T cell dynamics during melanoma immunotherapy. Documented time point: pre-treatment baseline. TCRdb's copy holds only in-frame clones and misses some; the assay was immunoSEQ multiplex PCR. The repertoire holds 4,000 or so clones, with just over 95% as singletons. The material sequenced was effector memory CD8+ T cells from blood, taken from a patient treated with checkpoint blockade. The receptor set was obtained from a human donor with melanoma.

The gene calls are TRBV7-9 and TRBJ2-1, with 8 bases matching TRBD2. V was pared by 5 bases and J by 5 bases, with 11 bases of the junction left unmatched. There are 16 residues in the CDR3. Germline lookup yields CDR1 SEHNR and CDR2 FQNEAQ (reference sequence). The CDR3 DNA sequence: TGTGCCAGCAGCACCCTCACTAGCGGACCAAACAATGAGCAGTTCTTC. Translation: CASSTLTSGPNNEQFF.

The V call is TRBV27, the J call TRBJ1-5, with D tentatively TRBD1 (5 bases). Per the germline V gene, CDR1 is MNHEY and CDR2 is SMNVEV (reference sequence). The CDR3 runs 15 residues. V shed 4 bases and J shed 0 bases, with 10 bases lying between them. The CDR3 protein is CASSSGGGSNQPQHF. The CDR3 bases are TGTGCCAGCAGTTCCGGGGGGGGTAGCAATCAGCCCCAGCATTTT.

CDR3 bases: TGTGCCAGCAATCAGAATGACGGGAGGGCCTACAATGAGCAGTTCTTC. The encoded protein is CASNQNDGRAYNEQFF. The rearrangement uses TRBV2 and TRBJ2-1, with 8 nucleotides matching TRBD2. CDR1 and CDR2 (germline): SNHLY, FYNNEI. The junction had 10 bases not matched to a gene; V was cut back by 7 bases and J by 2 bases. The CDR3 is made up of 16 amino acids.

The CDR3 DNA sequence: TGCAGCGTTGAAGCTTGGCGGGGGTACAATGAGCAGTTCTTC. Protein product: CSVEAWRGYNEQFF. The V call is TRBV29-1, the J call TRBJ2-1; 7 nucleotides match TRBD2. CDR1 and CDR2 (germline): SQVTM, ANQGSEA. The CDR3 contains 14 residues. V trimming: 1 base; J trimming: 4 bases; junction bases outside the gene matches: 4.

CDR3 DNA: TGTGCCAGCAGACACGAGCTAGCGGGAAACTACGAGCAGTACTTC. It translates to CASRHELAGNYEQYF. V gene TRBV28 combines with J gene TRBJ2-7; 9 bases line up with TRBD2. Germline V gene sequence: CDR1 MDHEN, CDR2 SYDVKM. The CDR3 extends over 15 amino acids. Trimming took 6 bases from V and 3 from J; bases not matched to a gene: 9. The full variable domain, with the rest looked up from reference TRBV28 and TRBJ2-7, is DVKVTQSSRYLVKRTGEKVFLECVQDMDHENMFWYRQDPGLGLRLIYFSYDVKMKEKGDIPEGYSVSREKKERFSLILESASTNQTSMYLCASRHELAGNYEQYFGPGTRLTVT.

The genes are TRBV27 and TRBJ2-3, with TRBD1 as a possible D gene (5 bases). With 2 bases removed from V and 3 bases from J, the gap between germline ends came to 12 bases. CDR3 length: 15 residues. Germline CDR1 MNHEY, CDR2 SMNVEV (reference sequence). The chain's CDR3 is CASSLPARGTDTQYF. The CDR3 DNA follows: TGTGCCAGCAGTTTACCGGCTAGGGGTACAGATACGCAGTATTTT.

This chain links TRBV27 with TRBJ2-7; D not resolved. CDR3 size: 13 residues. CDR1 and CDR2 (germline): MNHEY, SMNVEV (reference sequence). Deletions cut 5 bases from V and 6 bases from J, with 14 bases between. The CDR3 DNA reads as TGTGCCAGCAGTGTCAGGTTGGGGTCCGAGCAGTACTTC. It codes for CASSVRLGSEQYF.

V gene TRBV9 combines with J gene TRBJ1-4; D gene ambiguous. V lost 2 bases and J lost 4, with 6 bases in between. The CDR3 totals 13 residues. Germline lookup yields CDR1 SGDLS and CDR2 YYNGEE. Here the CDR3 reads CASSVWDNEKLFF. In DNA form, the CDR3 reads TGTGCCAGCAGCGTGTGGGATAATGAAAAACTGTTTTTT.

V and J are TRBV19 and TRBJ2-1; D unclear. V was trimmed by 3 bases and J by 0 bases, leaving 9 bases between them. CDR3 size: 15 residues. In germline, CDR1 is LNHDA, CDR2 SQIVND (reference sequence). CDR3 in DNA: TGTGCCAGTAGTATCTTGGAGAGCTCCTACAATGAGCAGTTCTTC. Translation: CASSILESSYNEQFF.

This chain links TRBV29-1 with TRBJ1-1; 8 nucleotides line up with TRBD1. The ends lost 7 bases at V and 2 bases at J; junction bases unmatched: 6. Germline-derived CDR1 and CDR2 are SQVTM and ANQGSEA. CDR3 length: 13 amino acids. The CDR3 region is CSASGGPNTEAFF. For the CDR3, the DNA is TGCAGCGCCTCAGGGGGCCCAAACACTGAAGCTTTCTTT.

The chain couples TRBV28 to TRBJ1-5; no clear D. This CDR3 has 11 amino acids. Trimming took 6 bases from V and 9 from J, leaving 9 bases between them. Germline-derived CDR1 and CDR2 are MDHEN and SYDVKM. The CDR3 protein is CASSYLGPQHF. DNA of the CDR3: TGTGCCAGCAGCTATTTAGGGCCCCAGCATTTT.

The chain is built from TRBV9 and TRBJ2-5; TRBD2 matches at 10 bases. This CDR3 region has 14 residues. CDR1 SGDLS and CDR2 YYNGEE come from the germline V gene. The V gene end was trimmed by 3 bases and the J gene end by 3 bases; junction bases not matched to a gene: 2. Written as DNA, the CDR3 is TGTGCCAGCAGCGCGGGACTAGCGAAAGAGACCCAGTACTTC. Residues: CASSAGLAKETQYF. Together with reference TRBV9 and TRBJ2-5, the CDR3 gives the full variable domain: DSGVTQTPKHLITATGQRVTLRCSPRSGDLSVYWYQQSLDQGLQFLIQYYNGEERAKGNILERFSAQQFPDLHSELNLSSLELGDSALYFCASSAGLAKETQYFGPGTRLLVL.

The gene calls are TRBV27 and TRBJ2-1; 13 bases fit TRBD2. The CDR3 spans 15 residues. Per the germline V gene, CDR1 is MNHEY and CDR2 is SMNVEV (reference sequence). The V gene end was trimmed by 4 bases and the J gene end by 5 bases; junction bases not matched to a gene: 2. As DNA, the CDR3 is TGTGCCAGCAGTTCCGGGACTAGCGGGAACAATGAGCAGTTCTTC. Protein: CASSSGTSGNNEQFF.

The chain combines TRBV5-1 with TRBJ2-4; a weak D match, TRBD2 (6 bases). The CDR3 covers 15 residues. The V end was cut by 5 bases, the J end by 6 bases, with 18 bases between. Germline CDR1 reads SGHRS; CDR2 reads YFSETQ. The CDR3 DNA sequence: TGCGCCAGCAGTAAATACTTGGGACTGGCAAACATTCAGTACTTC. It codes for CASSKYLGLANIQYF.

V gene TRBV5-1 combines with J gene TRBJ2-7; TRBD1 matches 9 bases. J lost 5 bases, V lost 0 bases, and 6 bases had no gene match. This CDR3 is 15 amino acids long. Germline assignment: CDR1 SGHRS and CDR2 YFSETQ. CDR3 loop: CASSLAADRGHEQYF. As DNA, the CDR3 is TGCGCCAGCAGCTTGGCCGCGGACAGGGGACACGAGCAGTACTTC.

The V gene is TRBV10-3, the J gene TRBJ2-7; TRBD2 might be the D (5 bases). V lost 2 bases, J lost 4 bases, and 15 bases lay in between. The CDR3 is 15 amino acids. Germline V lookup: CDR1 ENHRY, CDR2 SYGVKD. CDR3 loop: CAISETVGRRYEQYF. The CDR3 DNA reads TGTGCCATCAGTGAGACGGTCGGGCGGAGGTACGAGCAGTACTTC.

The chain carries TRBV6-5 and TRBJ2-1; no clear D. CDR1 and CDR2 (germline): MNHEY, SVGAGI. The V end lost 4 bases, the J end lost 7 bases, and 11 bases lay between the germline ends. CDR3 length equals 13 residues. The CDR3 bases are TGTGCCAGCAGTTCCACAGAATCGAATGAGCAGTTCTTC. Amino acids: CASSSTESNEQFF.

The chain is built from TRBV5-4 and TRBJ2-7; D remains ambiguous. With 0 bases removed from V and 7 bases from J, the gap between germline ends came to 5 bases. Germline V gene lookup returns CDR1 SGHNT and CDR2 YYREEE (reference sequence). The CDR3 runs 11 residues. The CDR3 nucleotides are TGTGCCAGCAGCTTGGGAAGGGAGCAGTACTTC. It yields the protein CASSLGREQYF.

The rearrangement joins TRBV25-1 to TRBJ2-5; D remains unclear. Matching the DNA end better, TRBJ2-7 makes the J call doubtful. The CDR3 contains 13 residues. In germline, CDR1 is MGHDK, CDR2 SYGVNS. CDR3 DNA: TGTGCCAGCAGTGAATCACTTACCTACGAGCAGTACTTC. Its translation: CASSESLTYEQYF.

CDR3 loop: CASSQVVGPEGEQFF. CDR3 in DNA: TGCGCCAGCAGCCAAGTCGTGGGGCCCGAAGGGGAGCAGTTCTTC. The genes are TRBV4-1 and TRBJ2-1, with a possible D match to TRBD1 (5 bases). Per germline, CDR1 MGHRA and CDR2 YSYEKL. V shed 1 base and J shed 10 bases, with 17 bases lying between them. The CDR3 consists of 15 residues.

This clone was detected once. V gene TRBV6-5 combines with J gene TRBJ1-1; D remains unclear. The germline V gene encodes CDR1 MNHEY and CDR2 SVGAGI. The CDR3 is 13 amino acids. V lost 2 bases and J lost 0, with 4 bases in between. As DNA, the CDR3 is TGTGCCAGCAGTTACACGGTGAACACTGAAGCTTTCTTT. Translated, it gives CASSYTVNTEAFF.

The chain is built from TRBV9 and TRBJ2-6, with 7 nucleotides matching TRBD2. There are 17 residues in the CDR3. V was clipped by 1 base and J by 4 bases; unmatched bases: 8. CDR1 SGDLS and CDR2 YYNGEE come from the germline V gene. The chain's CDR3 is CASSVRGRASGANVLTF. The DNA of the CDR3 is TGTGCCAGCAGCGTACGTGGGAGGGCCTCCGGGGCCAACGTCCTGACTTTC.

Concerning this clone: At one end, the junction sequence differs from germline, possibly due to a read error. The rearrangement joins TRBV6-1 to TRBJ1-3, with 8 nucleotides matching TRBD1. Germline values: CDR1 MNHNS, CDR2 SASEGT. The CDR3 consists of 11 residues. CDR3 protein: CASSDDRGMIF. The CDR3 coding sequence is TGTGCCAGCAGTGATGACAGGGGAATGATCTTT.

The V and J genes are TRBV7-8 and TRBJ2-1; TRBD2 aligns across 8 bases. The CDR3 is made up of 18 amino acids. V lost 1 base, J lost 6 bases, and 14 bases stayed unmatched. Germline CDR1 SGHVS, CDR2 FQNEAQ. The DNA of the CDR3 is TGTGCCAGCAGCTTAGGACGGGAGGGCCAGTTTCTGGCCAATGAGCAGTTCTTC. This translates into CASSLGREGQFLANEQFF.

CDR3 coding DNA: TGTGCCAGCAGCGTACGCGGACTAGCGGAGGCAGGGAATGAGCAGTTCTTC. Translated: CASSVRGLAEAGNEQFF. The V and J genes are TRBV9 and TRBJ2-1; the match to TRBD2 covers 10 bases. Germline V gene sequence: CDR1 SGDLS, CDR2 YYNGEE. Trimming at V came to 1 base and at J to 7 bases, leaving 11 bases not matched to a gene. The CDR3 sequence is 17 residues long.

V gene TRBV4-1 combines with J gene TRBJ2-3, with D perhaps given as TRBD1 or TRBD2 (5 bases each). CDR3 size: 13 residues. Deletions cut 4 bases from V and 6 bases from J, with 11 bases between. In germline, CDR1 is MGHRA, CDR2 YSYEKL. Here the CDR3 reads CASSPGTSDTQYF. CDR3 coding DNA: TGCGCCAGCAGCCCCGGGACGTCGGATACGCAGTATTTT.

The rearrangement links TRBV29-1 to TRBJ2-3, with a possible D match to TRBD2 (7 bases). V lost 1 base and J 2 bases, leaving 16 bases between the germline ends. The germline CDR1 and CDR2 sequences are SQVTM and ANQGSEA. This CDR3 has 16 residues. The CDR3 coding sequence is TGCAGCGTTGAAGGGGGGGGGCTTTTGCTCACAGATACGCAGTATTTT. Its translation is CSVEGGGLLLTDTQYF.

CDR3 amino acids: CSVVAGGNEQFF. The CDR3 DNA is TGCAGCGTAGTAGCGGGAGGCAATGAGCAGTTCTTC. The chain recombines TRBV29-1 with TRBJ2-1; 10 bases align to TRBD2. CDR3 size: 12 residues. In germline, CDR1 is SQVTM, CDR2 ANQGSEA. With V trimmed by 6 bases and J by 6 bases, 2 bases remained unmatched.

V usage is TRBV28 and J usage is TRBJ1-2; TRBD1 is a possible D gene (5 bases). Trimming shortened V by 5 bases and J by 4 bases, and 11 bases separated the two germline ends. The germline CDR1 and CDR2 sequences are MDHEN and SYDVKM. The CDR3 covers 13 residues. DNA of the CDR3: TGTGCCAGCAGTGAGGACGGGGCCTATGGCTACACCTTC. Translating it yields CASSEDGAYGYTF.

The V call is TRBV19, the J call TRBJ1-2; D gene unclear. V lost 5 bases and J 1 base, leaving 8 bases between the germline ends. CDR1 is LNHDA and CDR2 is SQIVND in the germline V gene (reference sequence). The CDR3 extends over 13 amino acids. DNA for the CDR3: TGTGCCAGTAGTCCGTCCGATAACTATGGCTACACCTTC. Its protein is CASSPSDNYGYTF.

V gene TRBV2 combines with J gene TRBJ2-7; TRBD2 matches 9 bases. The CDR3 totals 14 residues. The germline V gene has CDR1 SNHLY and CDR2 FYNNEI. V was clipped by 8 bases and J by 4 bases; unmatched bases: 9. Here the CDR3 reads CASFVGGRGYEQYF. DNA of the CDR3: TGTGCCAGCTTTGTTGGCGGGAGGGGGTACGAGCAGTACTTC.

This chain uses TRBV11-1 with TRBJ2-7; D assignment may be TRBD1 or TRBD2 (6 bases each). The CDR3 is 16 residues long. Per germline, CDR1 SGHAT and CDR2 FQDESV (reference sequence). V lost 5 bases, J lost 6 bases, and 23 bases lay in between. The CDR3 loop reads CASSLGTSRGGGEQYF. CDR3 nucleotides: TGTGCCAGCAGCCTGGGGACTTCCCGTGGAGGGGGCGAGCAGTACTTC.